The clone carrying this TCR beta chain was picked up one time. CDR1 is MDHEN and CDR2 is SYDVKM in the germline V gene. The CDR3 spans 15 residues. Trimming removed 2 bases at V and 1 base at J, with 11 bases between. This specimen belongs to a study of cytomegalovirus exposure and HLA in healthy donors. The assay was immunoSEQ multiplex PCR, and TCRdb's table has in-frame clones only and misses some. The repertoire holds under 350,000 clones, with about 86% as singletons. The chain joins TRBV28 to TRBJ1-1, with TRBD1 as a possible D gene (5 bases). The TCR comes from a woman aged 18-29 years in good health and CMV-seronegative. Sequencing was done on a sample of PBMCs. As DNA, the CDR3 is TGTGCCAGCAGTTTAATGGGGGGAACGAACACTGAAGCTTTCTTT. Protein sequence: CASSLMGGTNTEAFF.